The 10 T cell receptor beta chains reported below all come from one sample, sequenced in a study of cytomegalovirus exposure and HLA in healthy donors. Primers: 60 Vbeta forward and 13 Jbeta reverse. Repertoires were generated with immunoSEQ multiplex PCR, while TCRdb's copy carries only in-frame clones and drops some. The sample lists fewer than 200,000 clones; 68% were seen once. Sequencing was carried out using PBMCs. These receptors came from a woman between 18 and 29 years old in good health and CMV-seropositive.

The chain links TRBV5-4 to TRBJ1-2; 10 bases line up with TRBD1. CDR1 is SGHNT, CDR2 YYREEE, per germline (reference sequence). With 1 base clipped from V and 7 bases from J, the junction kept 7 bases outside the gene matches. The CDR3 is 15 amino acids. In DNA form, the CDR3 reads TGTGCCAGCAGCTTGAGGACAGGGGGGCTAGGTGGCTACACCTTC. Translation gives CASSLRTGGLGGYTF.

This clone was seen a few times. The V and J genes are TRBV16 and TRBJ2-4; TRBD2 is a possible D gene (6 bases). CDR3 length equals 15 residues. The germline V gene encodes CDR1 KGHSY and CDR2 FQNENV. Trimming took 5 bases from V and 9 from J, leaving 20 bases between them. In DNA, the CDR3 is TGTGCCAGCAGCGTTCGGACTACCTTGTCGGGCATTCAGTACTTC. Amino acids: CASSVRTTLSGIQYF. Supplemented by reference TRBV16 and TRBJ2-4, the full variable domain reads GEEVAQTPKHLVRGEGQKAKLYCAPIKGHSYVFWYQQVLKNEFKFLISFQNENVFDETGMPKERFSAKCLPNSPCSLEIQATKLEDSAVYFCASSVRTTLSGIQYFGAGTRLSVL.

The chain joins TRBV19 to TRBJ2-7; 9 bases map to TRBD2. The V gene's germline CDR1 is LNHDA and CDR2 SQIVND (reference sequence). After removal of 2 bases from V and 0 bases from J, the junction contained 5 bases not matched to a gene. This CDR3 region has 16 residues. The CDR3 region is CASSIRAGGSSYEQYF. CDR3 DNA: TGTGCCAGTAGTATAAGGGCGGGAGGGAGCTCCTACGAGCAGTACTTC. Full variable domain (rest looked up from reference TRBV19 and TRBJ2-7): DGGITQSPKYLFRKEGQNVTLSCEQNLNHDAMYWYRQDPGQGLRLIYYSQIVNDFQKGDIAEGYSVSREKKESFPLTVTSAQKNPTAFYLCASSIRAGGSSYEQYFGPGTRLTVT.

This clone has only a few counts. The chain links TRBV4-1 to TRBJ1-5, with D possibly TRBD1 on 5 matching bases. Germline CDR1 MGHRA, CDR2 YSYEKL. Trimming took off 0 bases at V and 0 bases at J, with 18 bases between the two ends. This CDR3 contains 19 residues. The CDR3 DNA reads TGCGCCAGCAGCCAAGATAGGAATAGTGGGGGGGATAGCAATCAGCCCCAGCATTTT. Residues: CASSQDRNSGGDSNQPQHF.

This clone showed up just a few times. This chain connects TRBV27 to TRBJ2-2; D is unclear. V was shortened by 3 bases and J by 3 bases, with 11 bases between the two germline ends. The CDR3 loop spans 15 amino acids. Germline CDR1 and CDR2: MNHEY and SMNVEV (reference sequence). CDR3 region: CASSLWAQDTGELFF. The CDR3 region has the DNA TGTGCCAGCAGTTTGTGGGCGCAAGACACCGGGGAGCTGTTTTTT.

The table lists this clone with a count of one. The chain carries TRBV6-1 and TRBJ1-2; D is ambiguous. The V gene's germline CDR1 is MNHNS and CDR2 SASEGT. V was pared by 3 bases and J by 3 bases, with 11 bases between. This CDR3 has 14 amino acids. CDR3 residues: CASSEGSWDYGYTF. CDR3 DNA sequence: TGTGCCAGCAGTGAGGGCAGCTGGGACTATGGCTACACCTTC.

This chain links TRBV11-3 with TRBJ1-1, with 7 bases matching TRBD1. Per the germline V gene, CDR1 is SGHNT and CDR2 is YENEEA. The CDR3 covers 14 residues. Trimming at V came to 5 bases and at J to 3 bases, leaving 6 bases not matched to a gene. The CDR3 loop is CASSRRGVDTEAFF. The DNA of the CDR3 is TGTGCCAGCAGCCGCAGGGGGGTCGACACTGAAGCTTTCTTT.

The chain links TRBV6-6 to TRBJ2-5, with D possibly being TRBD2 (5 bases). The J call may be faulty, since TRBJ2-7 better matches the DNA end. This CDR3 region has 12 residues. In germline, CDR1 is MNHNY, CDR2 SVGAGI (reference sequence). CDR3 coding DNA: TGTGCCAGCAGCTTCGACGGGAACGAGCAGTACTTC. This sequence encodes CASSFDGNEQYF.

This CDR3 is CASSQPTGTGLSEAFF. Here the CDR3 DNA reads TGCGCCAGCAGCCAACCTACCGGGACAGGGCTATCTGAAGCTTTCTTT. V is TRBV4-1 and J is TRBJ1-1; 9 bases are a match to TRBD1. V lost 2 bases and J lost 6; bases outside the gene matches: 10. The CDR3 contains 16 residues. Germline V CDR1 and CDR2: MGHRA, YSYEKL.

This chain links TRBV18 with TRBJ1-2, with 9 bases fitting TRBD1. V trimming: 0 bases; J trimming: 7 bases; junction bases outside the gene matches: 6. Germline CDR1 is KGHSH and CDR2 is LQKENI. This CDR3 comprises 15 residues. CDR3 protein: CASSPPGQGSSGYTF. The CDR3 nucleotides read TGTGCCAGCTCACCACCGGGACAGGGAAGTAGTGGCTACACCTTC.